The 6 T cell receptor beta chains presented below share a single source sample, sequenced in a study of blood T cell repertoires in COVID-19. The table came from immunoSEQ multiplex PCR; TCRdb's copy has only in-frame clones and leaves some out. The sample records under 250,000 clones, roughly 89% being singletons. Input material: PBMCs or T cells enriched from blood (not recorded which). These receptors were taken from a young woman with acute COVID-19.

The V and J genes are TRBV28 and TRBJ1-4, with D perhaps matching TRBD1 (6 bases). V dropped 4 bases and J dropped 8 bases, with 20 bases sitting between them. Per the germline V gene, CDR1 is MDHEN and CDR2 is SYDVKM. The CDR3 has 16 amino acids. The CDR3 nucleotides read TGTGCCAGCAGTTCGATCTCACAGGGTCCAAGAGAAAAACTGTTTTTT. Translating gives CASSSISQGPREKLFF.

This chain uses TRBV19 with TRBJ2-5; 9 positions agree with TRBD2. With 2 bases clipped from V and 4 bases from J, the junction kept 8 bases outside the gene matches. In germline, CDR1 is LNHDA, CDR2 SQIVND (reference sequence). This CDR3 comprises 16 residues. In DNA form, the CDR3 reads TGTGCCAGTAGTATACGGAGCGGGGGGCTTGCAGAGACCCAGTACTTC. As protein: CASSIRSGGLAETQYF. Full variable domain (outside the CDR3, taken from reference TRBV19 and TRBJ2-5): DGGITQSPKYLFRKEGQNVTLSCEQNLNHDAMYWYRQDPGQGLRLIYYSQIVNDFQKGDIAEGYSVSREKKESFPLTVTSAQKNPTAFYLCASSIRSGGLAETQYFGPGTRLLVL.

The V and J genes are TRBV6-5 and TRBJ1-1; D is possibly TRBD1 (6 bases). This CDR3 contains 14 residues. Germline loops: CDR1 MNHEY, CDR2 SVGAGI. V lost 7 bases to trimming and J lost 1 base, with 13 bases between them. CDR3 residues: CASTLGGGNTEAFF. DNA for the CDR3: TGTGCCAGCACCCTAGGGGGGGGGAACACTGAAGCTTTCTTT.

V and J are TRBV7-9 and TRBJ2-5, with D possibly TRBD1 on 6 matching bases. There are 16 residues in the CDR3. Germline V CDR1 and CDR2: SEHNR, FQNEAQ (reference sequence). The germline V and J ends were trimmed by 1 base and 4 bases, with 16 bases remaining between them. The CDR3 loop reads CASSLDPAGAGETQYF. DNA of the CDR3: TGTGCCAGCAGCTTAGATCCGGCAGGGGCGGGAGAGACCCAGTACTTC.

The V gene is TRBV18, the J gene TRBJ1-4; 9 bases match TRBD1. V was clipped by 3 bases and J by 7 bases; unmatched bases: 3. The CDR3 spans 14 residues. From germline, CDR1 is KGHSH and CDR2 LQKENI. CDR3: CASSPADRGEKLFF. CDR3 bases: TGTGCCAGCTCACCGGCGGACAGGGGTGAAAAACTGTTTTTT.

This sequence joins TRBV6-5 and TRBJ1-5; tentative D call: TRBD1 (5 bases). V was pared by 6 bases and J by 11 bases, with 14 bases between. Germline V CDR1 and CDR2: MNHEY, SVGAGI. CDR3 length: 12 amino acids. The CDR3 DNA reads TGTGCCAGCAGCCCCGGGGGGTGGACCCAGCATTTT. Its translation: CASSPGGWTQHF.